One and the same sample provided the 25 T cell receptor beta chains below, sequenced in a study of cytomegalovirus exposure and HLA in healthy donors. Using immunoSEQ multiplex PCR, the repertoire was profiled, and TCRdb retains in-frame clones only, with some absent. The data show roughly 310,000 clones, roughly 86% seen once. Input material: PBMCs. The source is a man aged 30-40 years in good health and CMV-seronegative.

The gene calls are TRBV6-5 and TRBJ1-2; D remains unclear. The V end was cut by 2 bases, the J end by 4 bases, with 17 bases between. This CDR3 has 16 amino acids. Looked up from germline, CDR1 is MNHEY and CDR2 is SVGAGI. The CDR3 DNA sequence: TGTGCCAGCAGTTACGGGCAGCACCTACCTATCTATGGCTACACCTTC. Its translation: CASSYGQHLPIYGYTF.

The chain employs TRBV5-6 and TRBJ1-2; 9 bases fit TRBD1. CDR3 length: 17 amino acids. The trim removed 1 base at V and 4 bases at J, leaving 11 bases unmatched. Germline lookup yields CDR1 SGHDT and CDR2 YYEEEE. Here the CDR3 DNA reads TGTGCCAGCAGCTTGTCCCTCGGGACAGGGCCTATCTATGGCTACACCTTC. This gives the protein CASSLSLGTGPIYGYTF.

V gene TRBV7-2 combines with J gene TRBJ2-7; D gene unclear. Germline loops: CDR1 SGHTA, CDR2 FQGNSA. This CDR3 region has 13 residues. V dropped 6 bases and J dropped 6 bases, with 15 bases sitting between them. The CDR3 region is CASSPYQRGEQYF. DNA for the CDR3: TGTGCCAGCAGTCCCTACCAAAGAGGCGAGCAGTACTTC.

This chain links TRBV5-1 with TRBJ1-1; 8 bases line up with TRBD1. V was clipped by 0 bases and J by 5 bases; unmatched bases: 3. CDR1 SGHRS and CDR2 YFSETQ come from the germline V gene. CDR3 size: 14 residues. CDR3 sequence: CASSLVTGGTEAFF. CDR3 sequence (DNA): TGCGCCAGCAGCTTGGTTACAGGGGGTACTGAAGCTTTCTTT.

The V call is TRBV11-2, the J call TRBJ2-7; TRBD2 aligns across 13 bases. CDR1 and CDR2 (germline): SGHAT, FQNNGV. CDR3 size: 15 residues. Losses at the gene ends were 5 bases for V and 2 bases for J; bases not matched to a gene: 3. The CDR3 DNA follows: TGTGCCAGCAGCGTGGGACTAGCGGGGACCTACGAGCAGTACTTC. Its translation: CASSVGLAGTYEQYF.

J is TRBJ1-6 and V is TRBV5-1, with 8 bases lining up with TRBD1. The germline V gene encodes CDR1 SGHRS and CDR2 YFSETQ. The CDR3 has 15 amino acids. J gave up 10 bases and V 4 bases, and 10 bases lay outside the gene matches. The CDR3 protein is CASSDRTGTGSPLHF. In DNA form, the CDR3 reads TGCGCCAGCAGCGACCGGACAGGGACAGGATCACCCCTCCACTTT.

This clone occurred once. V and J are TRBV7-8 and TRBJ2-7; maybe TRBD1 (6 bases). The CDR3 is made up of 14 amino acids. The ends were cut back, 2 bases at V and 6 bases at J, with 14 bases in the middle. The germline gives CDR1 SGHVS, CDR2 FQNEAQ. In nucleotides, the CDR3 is TGTGCCAGCAGCTTATGGGGCAGGGGATTCGAGCAGTACTTC. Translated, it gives CASSLWGRGFEQYF.

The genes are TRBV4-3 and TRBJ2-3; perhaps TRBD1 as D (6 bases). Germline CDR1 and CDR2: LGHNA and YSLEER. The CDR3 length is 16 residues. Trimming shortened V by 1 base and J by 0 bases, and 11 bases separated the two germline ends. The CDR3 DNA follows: TGCGCCAGCAGCCAAGGAAACAGGGTTAGCACAGATACGCAGTATTTT. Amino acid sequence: CASSQGNRVSTDTQYF.

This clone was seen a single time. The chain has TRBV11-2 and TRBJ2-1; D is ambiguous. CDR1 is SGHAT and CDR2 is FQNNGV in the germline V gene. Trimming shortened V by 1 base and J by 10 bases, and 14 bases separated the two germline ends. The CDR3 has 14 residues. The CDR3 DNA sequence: TGTGCCAGCAGCTTAGGTCCCCCGGTGCCGGAGCAGTTCTTC. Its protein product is CASSLGPPVPEQFF.

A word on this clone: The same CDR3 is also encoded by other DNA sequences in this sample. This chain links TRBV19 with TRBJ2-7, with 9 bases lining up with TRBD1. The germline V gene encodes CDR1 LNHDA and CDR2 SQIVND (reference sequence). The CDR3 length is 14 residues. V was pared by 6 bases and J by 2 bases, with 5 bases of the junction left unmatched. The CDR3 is CASSLRQGAYEQYF. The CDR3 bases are TGTGCCAGTAGCCTCCGACAGGGGGCCTACGAGCAGTACTTC.

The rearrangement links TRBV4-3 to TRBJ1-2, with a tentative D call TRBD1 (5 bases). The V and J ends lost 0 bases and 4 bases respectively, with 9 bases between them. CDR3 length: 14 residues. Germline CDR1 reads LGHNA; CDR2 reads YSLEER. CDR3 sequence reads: CASSQERQIYGYTF. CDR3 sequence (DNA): TGCGCCAGCAGCCAAGAAAGACAGATCTATGGCTACACCTTC.

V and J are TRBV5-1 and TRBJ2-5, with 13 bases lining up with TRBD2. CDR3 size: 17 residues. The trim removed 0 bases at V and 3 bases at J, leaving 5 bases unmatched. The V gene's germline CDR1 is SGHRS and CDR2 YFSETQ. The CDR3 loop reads CASSLAAGLAGKETQYF. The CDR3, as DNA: TGCGCCAGCAGCTTGGCCGCGGGACTAGCGGGGAAAGAGACCCAGTACTTC.

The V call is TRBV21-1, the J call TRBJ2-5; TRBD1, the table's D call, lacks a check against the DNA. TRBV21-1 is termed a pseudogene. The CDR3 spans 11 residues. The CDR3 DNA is TGTGCCAGCAGCCCTCGGACAACCCAGTACTTC. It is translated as CASSPRTTQYF.

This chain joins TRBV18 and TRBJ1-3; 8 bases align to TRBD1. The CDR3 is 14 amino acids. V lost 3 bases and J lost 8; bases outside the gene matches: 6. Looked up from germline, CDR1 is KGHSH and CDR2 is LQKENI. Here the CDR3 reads CASSPGRGQDTIYF. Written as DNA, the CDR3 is TGTGCCAGCTCACCGGGCAGGGGGCAAGACACCATATATTTT.

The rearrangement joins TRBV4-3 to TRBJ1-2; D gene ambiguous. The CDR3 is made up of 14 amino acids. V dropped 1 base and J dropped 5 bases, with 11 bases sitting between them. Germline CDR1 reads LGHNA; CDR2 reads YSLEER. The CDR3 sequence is CASSQADREYGYTF. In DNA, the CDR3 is TGCGCCAGCAGCCAAGCGGACCGGGAGTATGGCTACACCTTC.

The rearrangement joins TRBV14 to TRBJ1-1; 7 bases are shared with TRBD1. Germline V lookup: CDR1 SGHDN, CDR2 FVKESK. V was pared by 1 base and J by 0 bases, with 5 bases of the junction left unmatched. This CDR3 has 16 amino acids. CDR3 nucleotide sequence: TGTGCCAGCAGCCAAGTAACGGGACAGATGAACACTGAAGCTTTCTTT. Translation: CASSQVTGQMNTEAFF.

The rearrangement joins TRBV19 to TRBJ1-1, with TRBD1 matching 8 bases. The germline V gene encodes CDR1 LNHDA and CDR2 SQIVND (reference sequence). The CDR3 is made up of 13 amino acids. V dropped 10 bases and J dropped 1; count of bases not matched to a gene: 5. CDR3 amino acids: CATLGQANTEAFF. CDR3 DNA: TGTGCCACCTTGGGACAGGCGAACACTGAAGCTTTCTTT.

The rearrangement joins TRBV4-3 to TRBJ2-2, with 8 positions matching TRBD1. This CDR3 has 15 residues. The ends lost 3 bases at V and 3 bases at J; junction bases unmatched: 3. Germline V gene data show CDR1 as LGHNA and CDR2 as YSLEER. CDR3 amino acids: CASSQLTGDTGELFF. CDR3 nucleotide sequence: TGCGCCAGCAGCCAGTTGACAGGGGACACCGGGGAGCTGTTTTTT.

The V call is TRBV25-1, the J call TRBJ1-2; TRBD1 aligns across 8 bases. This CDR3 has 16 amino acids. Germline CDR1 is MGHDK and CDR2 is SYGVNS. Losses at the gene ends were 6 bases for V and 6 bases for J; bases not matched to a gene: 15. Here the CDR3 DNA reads TGTGCCAGCAGCCCACCCATCCAGGGGGCGACGAATGGCTACACCTTC. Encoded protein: CASSPPIQGATNGYTF.

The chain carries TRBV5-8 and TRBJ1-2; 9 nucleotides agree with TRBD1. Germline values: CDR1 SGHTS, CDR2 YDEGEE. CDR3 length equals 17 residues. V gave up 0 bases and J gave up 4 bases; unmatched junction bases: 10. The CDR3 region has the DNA TGTGCCAGCAGCTTGGTTTGGACAGGGGCGCTTAGCTATGGCTACACCTTC. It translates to CASSLVWTGALSYGYTF.

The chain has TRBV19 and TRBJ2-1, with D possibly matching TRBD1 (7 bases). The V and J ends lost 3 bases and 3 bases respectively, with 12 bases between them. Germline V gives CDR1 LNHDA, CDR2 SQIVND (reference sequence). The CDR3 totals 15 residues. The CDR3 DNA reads TGTGCCAGTAGTATCCAGGGGGGCCTCTACAATGAGCAGTTCTTC. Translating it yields CASSIQGGLYNEQFF.

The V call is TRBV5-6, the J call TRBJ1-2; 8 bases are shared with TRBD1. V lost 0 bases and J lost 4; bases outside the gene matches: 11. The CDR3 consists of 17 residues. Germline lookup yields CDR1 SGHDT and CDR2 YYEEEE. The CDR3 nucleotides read TGTGCCAGCAGCTTGGTCGAGACAGGGGCTGGTTCCTATGGCTACACCTTC. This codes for CASSLVETGAGSYGYTF.

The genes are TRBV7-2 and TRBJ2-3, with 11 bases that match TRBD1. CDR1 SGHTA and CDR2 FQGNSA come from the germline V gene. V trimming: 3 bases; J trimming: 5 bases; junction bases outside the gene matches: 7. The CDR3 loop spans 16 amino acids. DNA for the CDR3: TGTGCCAGCAGCTTCTCCGGGACAGGGGGAAGAGATACGCAGTATTTT. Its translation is CASSFSGTGGRDTQYF.

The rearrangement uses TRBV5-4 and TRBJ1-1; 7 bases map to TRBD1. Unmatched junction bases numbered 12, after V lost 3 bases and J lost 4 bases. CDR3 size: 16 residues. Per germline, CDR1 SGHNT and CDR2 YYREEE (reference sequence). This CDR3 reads CASSSDRTWGSTEAFF. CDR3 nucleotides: TGTGCCAGCAGCTCGGACAGGACGTGGGGCAGCACTGAAGCTTTCTTT.

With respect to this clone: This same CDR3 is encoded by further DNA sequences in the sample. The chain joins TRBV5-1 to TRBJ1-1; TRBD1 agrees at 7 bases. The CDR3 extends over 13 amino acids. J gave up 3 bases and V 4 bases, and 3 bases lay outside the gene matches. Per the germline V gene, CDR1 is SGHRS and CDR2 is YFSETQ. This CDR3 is CASSPQGYTEAFF. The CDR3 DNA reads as TGCGCCAGCAGCCCACAGGGGTACACTGAAGCTTTCTTT.